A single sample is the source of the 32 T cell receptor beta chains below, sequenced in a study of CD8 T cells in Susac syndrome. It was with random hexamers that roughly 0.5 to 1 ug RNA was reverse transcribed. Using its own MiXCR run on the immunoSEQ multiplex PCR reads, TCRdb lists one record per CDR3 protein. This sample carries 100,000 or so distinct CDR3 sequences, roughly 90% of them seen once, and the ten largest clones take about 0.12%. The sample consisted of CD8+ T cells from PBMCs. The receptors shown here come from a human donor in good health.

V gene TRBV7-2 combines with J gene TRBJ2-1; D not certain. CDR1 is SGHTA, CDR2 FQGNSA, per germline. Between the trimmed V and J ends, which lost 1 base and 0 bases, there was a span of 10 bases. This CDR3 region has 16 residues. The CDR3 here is CASSLGRASSYNEQFF. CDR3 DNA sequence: TGTGCCAGCAGCTTAGGCCGGGCTAGCTCCTACAATGAGCAGTTCTTC.

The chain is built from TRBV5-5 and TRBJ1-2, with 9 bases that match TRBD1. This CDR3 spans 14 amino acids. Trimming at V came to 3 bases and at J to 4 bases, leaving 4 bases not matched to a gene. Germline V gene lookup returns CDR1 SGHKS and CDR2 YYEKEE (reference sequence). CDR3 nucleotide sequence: TGTGCCAGCAGCTCGGGACAGGGCCCCTATGGCTACACCTTC. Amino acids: CASSSGQGPYGYTF.

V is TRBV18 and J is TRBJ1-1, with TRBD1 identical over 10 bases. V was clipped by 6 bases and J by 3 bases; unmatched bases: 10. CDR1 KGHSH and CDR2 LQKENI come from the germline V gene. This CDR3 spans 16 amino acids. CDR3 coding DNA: TGTGCCAGCTCTCTTAGAGCCGGGACAGGGGACACTGAAGCTTTCTTT. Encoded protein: CASSLRAGTGDTEAFF.

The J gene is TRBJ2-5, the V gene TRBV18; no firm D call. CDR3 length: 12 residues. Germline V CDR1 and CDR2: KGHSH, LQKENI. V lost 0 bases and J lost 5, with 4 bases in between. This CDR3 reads CASSPPYETQYF. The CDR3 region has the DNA TGTGCCAGCTCACCACCCTACGAGACCCAGTACTTC.

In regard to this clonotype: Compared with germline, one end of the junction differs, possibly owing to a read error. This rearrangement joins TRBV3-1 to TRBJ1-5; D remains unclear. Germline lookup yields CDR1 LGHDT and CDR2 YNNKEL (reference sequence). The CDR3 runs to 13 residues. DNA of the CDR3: TGTGCCAGCAGCCAAGGGTTAAATCAACCCCAGCATTTT. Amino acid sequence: CASSQGLNQPQHF.

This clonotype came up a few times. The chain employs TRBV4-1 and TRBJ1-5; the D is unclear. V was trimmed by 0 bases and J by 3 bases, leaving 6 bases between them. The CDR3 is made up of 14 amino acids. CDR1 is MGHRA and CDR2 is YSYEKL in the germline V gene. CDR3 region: CASSQEGYNQPQHF. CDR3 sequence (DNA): TGCGCCAGCAGCCAAGAAGGGTACAATCAGCCCCAGCATTTT.

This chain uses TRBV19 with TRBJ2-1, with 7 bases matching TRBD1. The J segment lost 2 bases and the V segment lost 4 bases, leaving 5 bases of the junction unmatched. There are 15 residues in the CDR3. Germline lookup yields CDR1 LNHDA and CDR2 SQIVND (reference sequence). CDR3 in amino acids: CASSKDRATYNEQFF. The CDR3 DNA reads TGTGCCAGTAGTAAAGACAGGGCCACCTACAATGAGCAGTTCTTC.

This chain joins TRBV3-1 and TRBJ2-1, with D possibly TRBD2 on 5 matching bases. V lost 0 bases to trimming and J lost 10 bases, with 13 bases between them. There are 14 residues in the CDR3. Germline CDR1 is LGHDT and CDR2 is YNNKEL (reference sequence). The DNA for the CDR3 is TGTGCCAGCAGCCAAGAGACCCGGACGGGGGAGCAGTTCTTC. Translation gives CASSQETRTGEQFF.

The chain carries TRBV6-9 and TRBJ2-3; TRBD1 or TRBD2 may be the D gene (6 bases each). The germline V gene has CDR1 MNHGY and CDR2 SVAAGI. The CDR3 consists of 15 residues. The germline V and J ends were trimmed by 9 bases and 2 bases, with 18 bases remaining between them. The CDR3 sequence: CARVILGGYTDTQYF. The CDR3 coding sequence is TGTGCCAGAGTTATCTTAGGGGGGTACACAGATACGCAGTATTTT.

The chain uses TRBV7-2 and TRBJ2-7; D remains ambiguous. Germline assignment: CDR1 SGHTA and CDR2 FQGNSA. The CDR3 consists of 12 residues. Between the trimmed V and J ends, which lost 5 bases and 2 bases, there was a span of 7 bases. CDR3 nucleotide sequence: TGTGCCAGCAGCCCTACCGCCTACGAGCAGTACTTC. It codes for CASSPTAYEQYF.

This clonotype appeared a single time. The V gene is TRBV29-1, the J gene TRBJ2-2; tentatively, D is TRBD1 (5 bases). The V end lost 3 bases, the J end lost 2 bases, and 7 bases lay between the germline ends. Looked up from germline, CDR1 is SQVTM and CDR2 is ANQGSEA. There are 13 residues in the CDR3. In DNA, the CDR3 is TGCAGCGTTGACAGGGAAAACACCGGGGAGCTGTTTTTT. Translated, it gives CSVDRENTGELFF.

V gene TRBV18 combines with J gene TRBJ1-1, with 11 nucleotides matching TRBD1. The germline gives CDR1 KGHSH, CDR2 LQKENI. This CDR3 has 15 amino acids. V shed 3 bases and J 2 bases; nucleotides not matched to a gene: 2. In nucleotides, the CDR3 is TGTGCCAGCTCACCTGGGACAGGGGGAAACACTGAAGCTTTCTTT. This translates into CASSPGTGGNTEAFF.

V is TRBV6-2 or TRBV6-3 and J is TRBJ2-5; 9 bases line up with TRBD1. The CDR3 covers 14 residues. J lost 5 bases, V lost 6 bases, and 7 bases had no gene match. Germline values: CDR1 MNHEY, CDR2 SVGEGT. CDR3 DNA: TGTGCCAGCAGCCTCTGGACAGGGGCGGAGACCCAGTACTTC. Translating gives CASSLWTGAETQYF.

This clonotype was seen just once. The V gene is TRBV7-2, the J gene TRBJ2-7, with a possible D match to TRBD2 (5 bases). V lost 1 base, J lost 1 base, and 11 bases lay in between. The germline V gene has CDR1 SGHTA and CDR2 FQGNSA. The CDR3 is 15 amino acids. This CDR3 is CASSLERVSSYEQYF. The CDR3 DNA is TGTGCCAGCAGCTTAGAGAGGGTGTCATCCTACGAGCAGTACTTC.

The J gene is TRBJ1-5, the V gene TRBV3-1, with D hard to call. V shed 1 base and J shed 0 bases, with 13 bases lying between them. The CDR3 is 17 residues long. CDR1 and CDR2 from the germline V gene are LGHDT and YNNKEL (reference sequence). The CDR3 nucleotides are TGTGCCAGCAGCCAAGCGCCGGGAGGGAATAGCAATCAGCCCCAGCATTTT. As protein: CASSQAPGGNSNQPQHF.

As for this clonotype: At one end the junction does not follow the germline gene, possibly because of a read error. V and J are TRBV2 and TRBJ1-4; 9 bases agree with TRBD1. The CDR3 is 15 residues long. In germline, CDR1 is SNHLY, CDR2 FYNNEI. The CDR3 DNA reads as TGTGCCAGCAGTGCTGAGGGACAGGGTAATAAAAAACTGTTTTTT. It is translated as CASSAEGQGNKKLFF.

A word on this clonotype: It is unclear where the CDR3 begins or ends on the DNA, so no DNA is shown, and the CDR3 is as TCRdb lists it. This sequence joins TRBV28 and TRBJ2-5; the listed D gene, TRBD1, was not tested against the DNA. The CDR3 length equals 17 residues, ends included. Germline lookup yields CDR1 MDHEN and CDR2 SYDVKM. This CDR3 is CASSFGPGAPPPETQYF.

The CDR3 loop is CASSLWSSGRFGQFF. The CDR3 coding sequence is TGTGCCAGCAGCTTGTGGTCTAGCGGGAGATTCGGGCAGTTCTTC. The rearrangement links TRBV5-6 to TRBJ2-1; 10 bases are shared with TRBD2. Germline V gene sequence: CDR1 SGHDT, CDR2 YYEEEE. The CDR3 is 15 amino acids. The V segment lost 1 base and the J segment 12 bases; nucleotides outside the gene matches: 10.

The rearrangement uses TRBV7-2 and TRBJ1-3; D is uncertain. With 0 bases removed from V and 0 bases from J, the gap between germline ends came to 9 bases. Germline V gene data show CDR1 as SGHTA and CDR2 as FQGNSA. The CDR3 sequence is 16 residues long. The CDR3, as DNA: TGTGCCAGCAGCTTAGCGGTACAACTCTCTGGAAACACCATATATTTT. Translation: CASSLAVQLSGNTIYF.

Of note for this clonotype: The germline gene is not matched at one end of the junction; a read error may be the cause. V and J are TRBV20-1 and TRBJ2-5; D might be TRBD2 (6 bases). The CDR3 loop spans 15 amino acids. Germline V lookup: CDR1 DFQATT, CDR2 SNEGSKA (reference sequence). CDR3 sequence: CSAREGGEMGETRYF. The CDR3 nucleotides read TGCAGTGCTAGAGAAGGAGGGGAGATGGGAGAGACCCGGTACTTC.

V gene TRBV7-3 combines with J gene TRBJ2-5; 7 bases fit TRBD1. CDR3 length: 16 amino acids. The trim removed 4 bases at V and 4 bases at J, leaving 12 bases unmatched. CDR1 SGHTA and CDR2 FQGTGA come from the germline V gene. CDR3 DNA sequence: TGTGCCAGCAGCTCCCGTGTTCAAGGGGGCAGAGAGACCCAGTACTTC. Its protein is CASSSRVQGGRETQYF.

This chain's CDR3 is CSARVLAGSTDTQYF. The CDR3 region has the DNA TGCAGTGCTAGAGTCTTGGCGGGGAGCACAGATACGCAGTATTTT. The gene calls are TRBV20-1 and TRBJ2-3; maybe TRBD2 (6 bases). The CDR3 sequence is 15 residues long. V lost 1 base and J 0 bases, leaving 11 bases between the germline ends. CDR1 DFQATT and CDR2 SNEGSKA come from the germline V gene (reference sequence).

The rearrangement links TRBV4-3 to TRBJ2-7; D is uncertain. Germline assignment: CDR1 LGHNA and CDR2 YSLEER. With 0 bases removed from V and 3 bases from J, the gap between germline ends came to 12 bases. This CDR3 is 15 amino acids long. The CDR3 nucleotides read TGCGCCAGCAGCCAAGATAGGGCACCTGGCTACGAGCAGTACTTC. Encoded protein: CASSQDRAPGYEQYF.

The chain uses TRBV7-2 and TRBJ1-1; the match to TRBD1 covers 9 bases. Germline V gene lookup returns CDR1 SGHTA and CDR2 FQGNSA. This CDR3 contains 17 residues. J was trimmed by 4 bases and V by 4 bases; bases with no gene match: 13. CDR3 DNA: TGTGCCAGCAGCTCAGTCCCGGGACAGGGTTTGGGCACTGAAGCTTTCTTT. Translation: CASSSVPGQGLGTEAFF.

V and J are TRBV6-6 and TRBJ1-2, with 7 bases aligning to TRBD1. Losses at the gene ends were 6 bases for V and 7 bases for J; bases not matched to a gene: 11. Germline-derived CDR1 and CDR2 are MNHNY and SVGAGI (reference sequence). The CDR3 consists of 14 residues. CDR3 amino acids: CASSREAGGGGYTF. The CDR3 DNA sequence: TGTGCCAGCAGCCGCGAGGCAGGGGGTGGTGGCTACACCTTC.

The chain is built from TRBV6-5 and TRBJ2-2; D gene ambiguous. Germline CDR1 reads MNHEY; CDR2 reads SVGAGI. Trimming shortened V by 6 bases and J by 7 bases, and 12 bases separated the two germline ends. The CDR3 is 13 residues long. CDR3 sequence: CASRPKWGGELFF. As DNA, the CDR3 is TGTGCCAGCAGGCCCAAATGGGGCGGGGAGCTGTTTTTT.

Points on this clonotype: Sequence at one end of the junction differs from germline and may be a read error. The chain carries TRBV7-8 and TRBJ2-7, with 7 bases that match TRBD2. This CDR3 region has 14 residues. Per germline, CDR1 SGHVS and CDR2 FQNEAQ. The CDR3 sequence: CASSDQTIAGLNAF. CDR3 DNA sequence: TGTGCCAGCAGCGACCAAACGATAGCGGGTCTGAACGCCTTC.

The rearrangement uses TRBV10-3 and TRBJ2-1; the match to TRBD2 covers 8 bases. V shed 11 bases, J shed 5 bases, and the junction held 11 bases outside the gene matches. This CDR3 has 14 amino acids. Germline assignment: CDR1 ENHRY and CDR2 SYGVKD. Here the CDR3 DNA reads TGTGCCGTGAGCGGGAGCTCAGCGAACAATGAGCAGTTCTTC. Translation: CAVSGSSANNEQFF.

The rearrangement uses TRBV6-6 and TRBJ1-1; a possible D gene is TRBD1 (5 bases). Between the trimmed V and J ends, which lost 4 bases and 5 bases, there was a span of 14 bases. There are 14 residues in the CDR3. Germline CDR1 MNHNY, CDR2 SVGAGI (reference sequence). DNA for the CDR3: TGTGCCAGCAGTTTGACAGTTCGGGGGACTGAAGCTTTCTTT. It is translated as CASSLTVRGTEAFF.

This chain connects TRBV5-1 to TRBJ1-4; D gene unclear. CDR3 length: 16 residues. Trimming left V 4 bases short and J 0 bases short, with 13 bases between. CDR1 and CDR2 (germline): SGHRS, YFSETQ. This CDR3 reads CASSPRTTATNEKLFF. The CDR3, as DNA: TGCGCCAGCAGCCCACGAACTACTGCAACTAATGAAAAACTGTTTTTT.

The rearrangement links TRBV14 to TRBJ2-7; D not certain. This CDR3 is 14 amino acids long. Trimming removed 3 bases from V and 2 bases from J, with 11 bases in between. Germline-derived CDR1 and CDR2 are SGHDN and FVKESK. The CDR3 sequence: CASSHPDGAYEQYF. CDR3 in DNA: TGTGCCAGCAGCCATCCGGACGGAGCCTACGAGCAGTACTTC.

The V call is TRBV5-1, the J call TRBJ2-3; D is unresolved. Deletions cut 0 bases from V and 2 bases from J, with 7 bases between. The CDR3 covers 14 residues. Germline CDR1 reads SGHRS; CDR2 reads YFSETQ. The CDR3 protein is CASSLDGYTDTQYF. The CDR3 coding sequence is TGCGCCAGCAGCTTGGACGGATACACAGATACGCAGTATTTT.